Listed below are T cell receptor beta chains from one sample, sequenced in a study of OX40 agonist ivuxolimab in advanced cancers. Method: immunoSEQ multiplex PCR; TCRdb's copy keeps in-frame clones and lacks some. The sample lists tens of thousands of clones; 88% were seen once. The sequencing used CD4+ or CD8+ T cells sorted from blood, collected in a trial of the OX40 agonist ivuxolimab. The receptor source for this set is an adult with an advanced solid tumor such as melanoma, head and neck, liver or kidney cancer. Both conserved end residues are part of each CDR3. The D gene is left open where the match is weak. Part of the rows lack a size; the others show once, few, many or a class for expanded clones.

TRBJ2-1	TRBD1	TRBV9	NA	CASSRGTGGTYNEQFF	TGTGCCAGCAGCAGGGGGACAGGGGGTACCTACAATGAGCAGTTCTTC
TRBJ2-3	TRBD2	TRBV4-1	NA	CASSQVGLAGVDTQYF	TGCGCCAGCAGCCAAGTCGGACTAGCGGGAGTAGATACGCAGTATTTT
TRBJ1-6	NA	TRBV27	NA	CASSLSIGVAYNSPLHF	TGTGCCAGCAGTTTATCGATAGGGGTTGCCTATAATTCACCCCTCCACTTT
TRBJ2-2	NA	TRBV12-5	NA	CASGWILTDSANTGELFF	TGTGCTAGTGGTTGGATATTGACGGACAGCGCGAACACCGGGGAGCTGTTTTTT
TRBJ1-5	NA	TRBV7-9	NA	CASSLAGYSNQPQHF	TGTGCCAGCAGCTTAGCCGGTTATAGCAATCAGCCCCAGCATTTT
TRBJ1-1	NA	TRBV5-1	NA	CASSDEWANTEAFF	TGCGCCAGCAGCGACGAGTGGGCGAACACTGAAGCTTTCTTT
TRBJ2-2	TRBD2	TRBV10-3	NA	CAISESLGTKNTGELFF	TGTGCCATCAGTGAGTCACTGGGGACTAAGAACACCGGGGAGCTGTTTTTT
TRBJ2-7	NA	TRBV19	once	CASSMGGGTYEQYF	TGTGCCAGTAGTATGGGCGGAGGGACTTACGAGCAGTACTTC
TRBJ2-1	TRBD2	TRBV13	NA	CASGERGYNEQFF	TGTGCCAGCGGCGAGCGGGGATACAATGAGCAGTTCTTC
TRBJ2-7	NA	TRBV7-9	NA	CASGGETGKSYEQYF	TGTGCCAGCGGGGGGGAGACAGGGAAGAGCTACGAGCAGTACTTC
TRBJ2-1	TRBD2	TRBV5-1	few	CASSPSGGPYNEQFF	TGCGCCAGCAGCCCTAGCGGGGGTCCATACAATGAGCAGTTCTTC
TRBJ2-1	TRBD2	TRBV6-5	NA	CASSVGLVRLNEQFF	TGTGCCAGCAGTGTGGGACTAGTAAGGTTGAATGAGCAGTTCTTC
TRBJ2-1	TRBD1	TRBV2	NA	CASTPDRGYNEQFF	TGTGCCAGCACTCCGGACAGGGGCTACAATGAGCAGTTCTTC
TRBJ1-1	NA	TRBV15	NA	CATSISGGYTEAFF	TGTGCCACCAGCATCTCGGGGGGATATACTGAAGCTTTCTTT
TRBJ1-3	NA	TRBV30	NA	CAWCDPLRPNTIYF	TGTGCCTGGTGTGACCCCCTCCGTCCAAACACCATATATTTT
TRBJ1-2	NA	TRBV5-6	NA	CASSLGGDGYTF	TGTGCCAGCAGCTTGGGGGGTGATGGCTACACCTTC
TRBJ2-3	NA	TRBV10-3	NA	CAISESIQYVVPNTDTQYF	TGTGCCATCAGTGAGTCGATACAATACGTGGTTCCGAACACAGATACGCAGTATTTT
TRBJ2-3	TRBD1	TRBV7-9	few	CASSLPGQGSTDTQYF	TGTGCCAGCAGCTTACCCGGACAGGGTAGCACAGATACGCAGTATTTT